Sequencing of this TCR beta chain was carried out in a study of blood T cells in healthy people across ages. On the study more broadly: For every two T cells, template switching captured about one barcoded beta molecule. Study-wide points: The unsorted PBMCs prevented any conclusive comparison of naive versus antigen-experienced cells. Donor CMV status, an unknown factor, possibly confounded changes in expanded clonotypes.

Total RNA, at least 5.5 micrograms per sample, came from PBMCs. The CDR3 is 15 residues long. J gave up 6 bases and V 3 bases, and 8 bases lay outside the gene matches. Per the germline V gene, CDR1 is LNHNV and CDR2 is YYDKDF (reference sequence). Primers used in a second PCR of roughly 7 to 11 cycles were a sample-barcoded 5' primer and a J-beta primer mix. TCRdb redid the calling of the 5' RACE reads with MiXCR, one entry per CDR3 protein. The profile shows over a million distinct CDR3 sequences, 42% of them singletons. This clonotype was counted between two and nine times. Its antigen is unidentified.

Sequenced: blood. This sequence originates from a woman under 30 in good health. The chain uses TRBV15 and TRBJ2-1, with 7 positions matching TRBD2. CDR3 in amino acids: CATSRDGTTPNEQFF. CDR3 sequence (DNA): TGTGCCACCAGCAGGGACGGGACTACGCCCAATGAGCAGTTCTTC.